The 11 T cell receptor beta chains below all came from one sample that was sequenced in a study of OX40 agonist ivuxolimab in advanced cancers. The table came from immunoSEQ multiplex PCR; TCRdb's copy has only in-frame clones and leaves some out. The sample shows about 48,000 clones, roughly 81% of them seen only once. The sample here was CD4+ or CD8+ T cells sorted from blood, taken in a trial of the OX40 agonist ivuxolimab. These receptors came from an adult with an advanced solid tumor such as melanoma, head and neck, liver or kidney cancer.

This clone was counted a single time. DNA for the CDR3: TGTGCCAGCAGCACTACCTTGGGGGACGGAGAGACCCAGTACTTC. It translates to CASSTTLGDGETQYF. V is TRBV2 and J is TRBJ2-5; the D call may be TRBD1 or TRBD2 (5 bases each). The CDR3 runs to 15 residues. The germline V gene encodes CDR1 SNHLY and CDR2 FYNNEI. V was shortened by 6 bases and J by 4 bases, with 18 bases between the two germline ends.

This sequence joins TRBV7-2 and TRBJ2-7, with D hard to call. Trimming shortened V by 5 bases and J by 6 bases, and 8 bases separated the two germline ends. In germline, CDR1 is SGHTA, CDR2 FQGNSA. The CDR3 is made up of 11 amino acids. The CDR3 bases are TGTGCCAGCAGCGCGACATCCGAGCAGTACTTC. Translation gives CASSATSEQYF.

The V and J genes are TRBV7-8 and TRBJ2-1; the D gene is possibly TRBD1 (6 bases). The CDR3 length is 13 residues. The germline CDR1 and CDR2 sequences are SGHVS and FQNEAQ. The germline V and J ends were trimmed by 3 bases and 8 bases, with 11 bases remaining between them. The CDR3 bases are TGTGCCAGCAGCTTCGGGACAACCCATGAGCAGTTCTTC. Amino acid sequence: CASSFGTTHEQFF. Variable domain in full (rest from reference TRBV7-8 and TRBJ2-1): GAGVSQSPRYKVAKRGQDVALRCDPISGHVSLFWYQQALGQGPEFLTYFQNEAQLDKSGLPSDRFFAERPEGSVSTLKIQRTQQEDSAVYLCASSFGTTHEQFFGPGTRLTVL.

The CDR3 is CASSLGGYNEQFF. CDR3 nucleotide sequence: TGCGCCAGCAGCTTGGGGGGCTACAATGAGCAGTTCTTC. The V and J genes are TRBV5-1 and TRBJ2-1; no clear D. Per the germline V gene, CDR1 is SGHRS and CDR2 is YFSETQ. The CDR3 consists of 13 residues. Trimming removed 0 bases at V and 3 bases at J, with 4 bases between.

The J gene is TRBJ1-1, the V gene TRBV6-5, with a possible D match to TRBD1 (5 bases). Trimming took 6 bases from V and 0 from J, leaving 14 bases between them. CDR1 and CDR2 (germline): MNHEY, SVGAGI. CDR3 length: 15 residues. CDR3 sequence (DNA): TGTGCCAGCAGACCAAGACAGCGAATGAACACTGAAGCTTTCTTT. Translation: CASRPRQRMNTEAFF.

The genes are TRBV19 and TRBJ1-5; no firm D call. V was shortened by 6 bases and J by 0 bases, with 12 bases between the two germline ends. Germline lookup yields CDR1 LNHDA and CDR2 SQIVND (reference sequence). This CDR3 is built from 15 residues. This CDR3 reads CASRSDSHSNQPQHF. The CDR3 DNA is TGTGCCAGTAGATCAGATTCTCATAGCAATCAGCCCCAGCATTTT.

The chain uses TRBV5-1 and TRBJ1-1, with D hard to call. Germline V gene data show CDR1 as SGHRS and CDR2 as YFSETQ. The V gene lost 1 base and the J gene lost 4 bases, with 11 bases spanning the gap. The CDR3 loop spans 14 amino acids. CDR3 DNA sequence: TGCGCCAGCAGCTTGACGTTCAAGAGCACTGAAGCTTTCTTT. Its protein product is CASSLTFKSTEAFF.

The V gene is TRBV27, the J gene TRBJ2-3; D is perhaps TRBD1 (5 bases). The germline gives CDR1 MNHEY, CDR2 SMNVEV (reference sequence). The CDR3 loop spans 14 amino acids. The ends were cut back, 4 bases at V and 1 base at J, with 9 bases in the middle. CDR3 nucleotide sequence: TGTGCCAGCAGTTCTACCAGGGGCACAGATACGCAGTATTTT. This encodes CASSSTRGTDTQYF.

This clone was counted a single time. V gene TRBV19 combines with J gene TRBJ2-5, with 10 bases identical to TRBD2. Germline CDR1 is LNHDA and CDR2 is SQIVND (reference sequence). After removal of 3 bases from V and 2 bases from J, the junction contained 9 bases not matched to a gene. The CDR3 is made up of 17 amino acids. Here the CDR3 reads CASSMASGSWGQETQYF. Written as DNA, the CDR3 is TGTGCCAGTAGTATGGCTAGCGGGAGTTGGGGTCAAGAGACCCAGTACTTC.

The V and J genes are TRBV6-5 and TRBJ1-2, with 8 nucleotides matching TRBD1. From germline, CDR1 is MNHEY and CDR2 SVGAGI. The length of the CDR3 is 13 residues. V lost 6 bases and J lost 4; bases outside the gene matches: 4. This chain's CDR3 is CASSRDRGYGYTF. CDR3 nucleotides: TGTGCCAGCAGCCGCGACAGGGGCTATGGCTACACCTTC.

The table lists this clone with a count of one. This chain joins TRBV6-1 and TRBJ1-1; TRBD1 is a possible D gene (6 bases). The CDR3 contains 13 residues. Trimming stripped 4 bases from V and 3 bases from J, with 9 bases between. Germline-derived CDR1 and CDR2 are MNHNS and SASEGT. CDR3 DNA: TGTGCCAGCAGTGCCGGGGGCTACACTGAAGCTTTCTTT. Translating it yields CASSAGGYTEAFF.